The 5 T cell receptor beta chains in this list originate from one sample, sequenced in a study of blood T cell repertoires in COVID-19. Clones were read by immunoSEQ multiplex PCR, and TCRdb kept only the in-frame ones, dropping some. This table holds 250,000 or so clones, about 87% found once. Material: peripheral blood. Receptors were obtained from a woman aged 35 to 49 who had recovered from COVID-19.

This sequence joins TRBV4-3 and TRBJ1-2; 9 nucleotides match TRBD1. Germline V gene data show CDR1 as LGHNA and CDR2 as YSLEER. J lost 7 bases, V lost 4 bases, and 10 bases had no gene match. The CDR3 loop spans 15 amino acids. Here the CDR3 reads CASSPIPGTGSGYTF. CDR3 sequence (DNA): TGCGCCAGCAGCCCCATCCCCGGGACAGGGTCTGGCTACACCTTC.

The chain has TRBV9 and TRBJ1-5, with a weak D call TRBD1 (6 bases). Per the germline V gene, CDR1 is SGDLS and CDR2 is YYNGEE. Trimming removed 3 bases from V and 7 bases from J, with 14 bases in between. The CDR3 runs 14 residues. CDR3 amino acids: CASSARQAGQPQHF. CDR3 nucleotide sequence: TGTGCCAGCAGCGCGAGACAGGCGGGCCAGCCCCAGCATTTT. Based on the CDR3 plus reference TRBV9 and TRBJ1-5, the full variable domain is DSGVTQTPKHLITATGQRVTLRCSPRSGDLSVYWYQQSLDQGLQFLIQYYNGEERAKGNILERFSAQQFPDLHSELNLSSLELGDSALYFCASSARQAGQPQHFGDGTRLSIL.

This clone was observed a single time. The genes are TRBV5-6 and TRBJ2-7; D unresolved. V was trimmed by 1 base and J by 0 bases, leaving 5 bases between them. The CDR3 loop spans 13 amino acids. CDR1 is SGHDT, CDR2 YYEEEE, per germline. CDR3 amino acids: CASSLTVSYEQYF. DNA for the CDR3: TGTGCCAGCAGCTTGACAGTCTCCTACGAGCAGTACTTC.

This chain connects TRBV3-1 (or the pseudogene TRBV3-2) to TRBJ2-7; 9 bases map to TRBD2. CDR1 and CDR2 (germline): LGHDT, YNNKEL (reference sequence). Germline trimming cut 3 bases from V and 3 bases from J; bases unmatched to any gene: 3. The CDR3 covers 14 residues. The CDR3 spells CASSQASGDYEQYF. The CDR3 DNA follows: TGTGCCAGCAGCCAGGCTAGCGGGGACTACGAGCAGTACTTC.

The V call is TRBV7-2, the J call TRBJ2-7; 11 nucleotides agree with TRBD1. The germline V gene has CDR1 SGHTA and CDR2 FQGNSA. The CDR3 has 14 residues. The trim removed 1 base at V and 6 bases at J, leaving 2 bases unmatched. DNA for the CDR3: TGTGCCAGCAGCTTAGTTGGGACAGGGGGCGAGCAGTACTTC. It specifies CASSLVGTGGEQYF.